This T cell receptor beta chain was sequenced for a study of T cell repertoires in cytomegalovirus infection. The wider study: Public TCR beta signatures marked donors with CMV infection and the matching HLA.

For this clonotype: What it recognizes is unknown.

MiXCR, run by TCRdb on the reads, gives a single entry per CDR3 protein. The repertoire includes fewer than 550,000 distinct CDR3 sequences, around 11% of them detected once, and roughly 10% sits in the top ten. Germline CDR1 and CDR2: LGHDT and YNNKEL (reference sequence). This CDR3 has 17 amino acids. V lost 0 bases, J lost 4 bases, and 13 bases lay in between. Findings and limits, study-wide: Within the response measured ex vivo, HLA-C-restricted CMV-specific TCR beta clonotypes were dominant.

Sequencing was carried out using PBMCs. This sequence joins TRBV3-1 and TRBJ2-6; D is uncertain. The receptor was derived from a human donor in good health (CMV status not recorded). Some clones in this sample may be carry-over from other donors' samples. This CDR3 reads CASSQETEATGANVLTF. In DNA form, the CDR3 reads TGTGCCAGCAGCCAAGAAACAGAAGCGACCGGGGCCAACGTCCTGACTTTC.